This entry lists 25 T cell receptor beta chains sequenced from one sample in a study of OX40 agonist ivuxolimab in advanced cancers. Clones were read by immunoSEQ multiplex PCR, and TCRdb kept only the in-frame ones, dropping some. The table has 90,000 to 100,000 clones, 91% seen once; the top ten hold around 2.5%. The sample in question was CD4+ or CD8+ T cells sorted from blood, obtained in a trial of the OX40 agonist ivuxolimab. These receptors were collected from an adult with an advanced solid tumor such as melanoma, head and neck, liver or kidney cancer.

The gene calls are TRBV6-4 and TRBJ2-3; TRBD2 might be the D (5 bases). V lost 5 bases and J 2 bases, leaving 20 bases between the germline ends. This CDR3 is 17 amino acids long. Germline-derived CDR1 and CDR2 are MRHNA and SNTAGT. Here the CDR3 reads CASSPLGSTSTTDTQYF. The DNA for the CDR3 is TGTGCCAGCAGTCCCCTGGGGAGCACTTCTACCACAGATACGCAGTATTTT.

The V and J genes are TRBV7-2 and TRBJ2-5, with TRBD2 as a possible D gene (6 bases). In germline, CDR1 is SGHTA, CDR2 FQGNSA. The CDR3 extends over 19 amino acids. V lost 5 bases to trimming and J lost 2 bases, with 27 bases between them. In DNA form, the CDR3 reads TGTGCCAGCAGCATAAACGTTATGGTAGCGGAGAAATCACAAGAGACCCAGTACTTC. Translated, it gives CASSINVMVAEKSQETQYF.

A note on this clone: At the DNA level, this CDR3 is encoded by other sequences in the same sample as well. The V and J genes are TRBV5-1 and TRBJ2-5; a possible D gene is TRBD2 (6 bases). Germline-derived CDR1 and CDR2 are SGHRS and YFSETQ. The V end was cut by 2 bases, the J end by 1 base, with 9 bases between. This CDR3 has 14 residues. For the CDR3, the DNA is TGCGCCAGCAGCTTAGCGGGCAGCCAAGAGACCCAGTACTTC. Its translation is CASSLAGSQETQYF.

The rearrangement joins TRBV4-1 to TRBJ2-5; D uncertain. CDR3 length: 14 residues. From germline, CDR1 is MGHRA and CDR2 YSYEKL. V lost 1 base to trimming and J lost 4 bases, with 10 bases between them. The CDR3 DNA sequence: TGCGCCAGCAGCCAAGTAATAGGTTCAGAGACCCAGTACTTC. Its translation: CASSQVIGSETQYF.

The chain recombines TRBV18 with TRBJ2-5; 9 bases align to TRBD2. The CDR3 is 15 residues long. After removal of 4 bases from V and 4 bases from J, the junction contained 7 bases not matched to a gene. Germline CDR1 and CDR2: KGHSH and LQKENI. For the CDR3, the DNA is TGTGCCAGCTCACGACTAGCGGAGGAGGGAGAGACCCAGTACTTC. The encoded protein is CASSRLAEEGETQYF. Full variable domain (remainder filled in from reference TRBV18 and TRBJ2-5): NAGVMQNPRHLVRRRGQEARLRCSPMKGHSHVYWYRQLPEEGLKFMVYLQKENIIDESGMPKERFSAEFPKEGPSILRIQQVVRGDSAAYFCASSRLAEEGETQYFGPGTRLLVL.

This clone was detected only a few times. V usage is TRBV10-1 and J usage is TRBJ1-1; no definite D call. The V gene lost 5 bases and the J gene lost 4 bases, with 11 bases spanning the gap. CDR1 and CDR2 from the germline V gene are WNHNN and SYGVQD (reference sequence). The CDR3 is 13 amino acids. The CDR3 nucleotides read TGCGCCAGCAGTAGGCAGGCGGGCACTGAAGCTTTCTTT. Translated, it gives CASSRQAGTEAFF.

This clone turned up a few times. The chain has TRBV7-6 and TRBJ2-2, with a tentative D call TRBD1 (5 bases). Germline CDR1 and CDR2: SGHVS and FNYEAQ. The length of the CDR3 is 15 residues. Trimming took 4 bases from V and 6 from J, leaving 15 bases between them. The CDR3 here is CASSSNPGSPGELFF. CDR3 DNA: TGTGCCAGCAGCTCAAATCCAGGGTCCCCCGGGGAGCTGTTTTTT. The whole variable domain, filled in from reference TRBV7-6 and TRBJ2-2, reads GAGVSQSPRYKVTKRGQDVALRCDPISGHVSLYWYRQALGQGPEFLTYFNYEAQQDKSGLPNDRFSAERPEGSISTLTIQRTEQRDSAMYRCASSSNPGSPGELFFGEGSRLTVL.

V gene TRBV5-4 combines with J gene TRBJ2-7; 10 nucleotides match TRBD1. The CDR3 loop spans 16 amino acids. Germline loops: CDR1 SGHNT, CDR2 YYREEE (reference sequence). Trimming cost V 2 bases and J 4 bases; bases outside gene matches: 9. In nucleotides, the CDR3 is TGTGCCAGCAGCTTAAGGACAGGGGGTAGCCTTTACGAGCAGTACTTC. Residues: CASSLRTGGSLYEQYF. The complete variable domain, with remaining parts taken from reference TRBV5-4 and TRBJ2-7, reads ETGVTQSPTHLIKTRGQQVTLRCSSQSGHNTVSWYQQALGQGPQFIFQYYREEENGRGNFPPRFSGLQFPNYSSELNVNALELDDSALYLCASSLRTGGSLYEQYFGPGTRLTVT.

The chain recombines TRBV5-1 with TRBJ1-3; 7 bases agree with TRBD1. The J segment lost 4 bases and the V segment lost 4 bases, leaving 8 bases of the junction unmatched. In germline, CDR1 is SGHRS, CDR2 YFSETQ. This CDR3 is built from 15 residues. This CDR3 is CASSPVPTGGNTIYF. The CDR3 DNA reads TGCGCCAGCAGCCCCGTCCCGACAGGGGGAAACACCATATATTTT. Together with reference TRBV5-1 and TRBJ1-3, the CDR3 gives the full variable domain: KAGVTQTPRYLIKTRGQQVTLSCSPISGHRSVSWYQQTPGQGLQFLFEYFSETQRNKGNFPGRFSGRQFSNSRSEMNVSTLELGDSALYLCASSPVPTGGNTIYFGEGSWLTVV.

The chain links TRBV19 to TRBJ1-1; D unresolved. V lost 11 bases to trimming and J lost 5 bases, with 12 bases between them. The germline gives CDR1 LNHDA, CDR2 SQIVND (reference sequence). This CDR3 is built from 11 residues. CDR3 protein: CASMRITEAFF. The CDR3 coding sequence is TGTGCCTCCATGAGAATTACTGAAGCTTTCTTT.

The V gene is TRBV6-5, the J gene TRBJ2-3, with D tentatively TRBD2 (6 bases). CDR1 is MNHEY, CDR2 SVGAGI, per germline. This CDR3 spans 13 amino acids. The germline V and J ends were trimmed by 8 bases and 4 bases, with 13 bases remaining between them. The CDR3 region is CASSLGEADTQYF. The DNA of the CDR3 is TGTGCCAGCTCCCTAGGGGAGGCAGATACGCAGTATTTT.

This chain connects TRBV11-2 to TRBJ2-7; D gene ambiguous. Trimming took 1 base from V and 3 from J, leaving 10 bases between them. Germline lookup yields CDR1 SGHAT and CDR2 FQNNGV. The CDR3 has 14 amino acids. CDR3 sequence: CASSLVPPNYEQYF. The CDR3 DNA is TGTGCCAGCAGCTTAGTCCCACCCAACTACGAGCAGTACTTC.

The rearrangement uses TRBV5-1 and TRBJ1-4; D gene uncertain. V was clipped by 0 bases and J by 0 bases, with 12 bases between them. In germline, CDR1 is SGHRS, CDR2 YFSETQ. The CDR3 has 17 amino acids. In nucleotides, the CDR3 is TGCGCCAGCAGCTTGGGTGTGGCGCGGGCAACTAATGAAAAACTGTTTTTT. This codes for CASSLGVARATNEKLFF.

J is TRBJ2-5 and V is TRBV9; no clear D. Germline values: CDR1 SGDLS, CDR2 YYNGEE. CDR3 length: 13 amino acids. V was cut by 4 bases and J by 5 bases, with 12 bases left in between. The CDR3 sequence: CASSPRPGETQYF. CDR3 nucleotide sequence: TGTGCCAGCAGCCCCCGGCCGGGCGAGACCCAGTACTTC.

The chain is built from TRBV14 and TRBJ1-1; weak D call: TRBD1 (5 bases). Per the germline V gene, CDR1 is SGHDN and CDR2 is FVKESK. Between the trimmed V and J ends, which lost 0 bases and 8 bases, there was a span of 22 bases. The CDR3 is 17 amino acids. CDR3 residues: CASSQDSWLGEIAEAFF. CDR3 nucleotide sequence: TGTGCCAGCAGCCAAGATTCCTGGCTGGGGGAGATAGCAGAAGCTTTCTTT.

The chain recombines TRBV7-2 with TRBJ2-3; D not resolved. CDR3 length: 14 amino acids. Germline CDR1 SGHTA, CDR2 FQGNSA. Trimming cost V 5 bases and J 0 bases, with 9 bases left between them. In DNA, the CDR3 is TGTGCCAGCAGCAAATCCGACAGCACAGATACGCAGTATTTT. As protein: CASSKSDSTDTQYF.

The chain is built from TRBV7-9 and TRBJ2-5, with D perhaps assigned TRBD1 or TRBD2 (5 bases each). CDR3 length equals 15 residues. The ends were cut back, 5 bases at V and 1 base at J, with 14 bases in the middle. Germline CDR1 reads SEHNR; CDR2 reads FQNEAQ (reference sequence). For the CDR3, the DNA is TGTGCCAGCAGCCTCCCCGGGACGATCCAAGAGACCCAGTACTTC. It specifies CASSLPGTIQETQYF.

This sequence joins TRBV19 and TRBJ2-3, with D maybe TRBD2 (6 bases). Germline V gene data show CDR1 as LNHDA and CDR2 as SQIVND (reference sequence). Trimming shortened V by 6 bases and J by 0 bases, and 10 bases separated the two germline ends. The CDR3 sequence is 14 residues long. The CDR3 bases are TGTGCCAGTAGCGCCGGGACTAGCACAGATACGCAGTATTTT. The encoded protein is CASSAGTSTDTQYF.

The V and J genes are TRBV5-1 and TRBJ1-1; D not resolved. Trimming took off 0 bases at V and 3 bases at J, with 12 bases between the two ends. Looked up from germline, CDR1 is SGHRS and CDR2 is YFSETQ. CDR3 length equals 15 residues. Written as DNA, the CDR3 is TGCGCCAGCAGCTTGGTTGGGTTGGGTGACACTGAAGCTTTCTTT. It translates to CASSLVGLGDTEAFF. The variable domain in full, with the rest retrieved from reference TRBV5-1 and TRBJ1-1, is KAGVTQTPRYLIKTRGQQVTLSCSPISGHRSVSWYQQTPGQGLQFLFEYFSETQRNKGNFPGRFSGRQFSNSRSEMNVSTLELGDSALYLCASSLVGLGDTEAFFGQGTRLTVV.

The sample holds one count of this clone. This chain uses TRBV5-6 with TRBJ2-1; TRBD1 agrees at 8 bases. The germline gives CDR1 SGHDT, CDR2 YYEEEE. The CDR3 extends over 16 amino acids. Trimming took 3 bases from V and 6 from J; bases not matched to a gene: 11. CDR3 region: CASSSPTDRVSNEQFF. CDR3 DNA sequence: TGTGCCAGCAGCTCACCGACGGACAGGGTTAGCAATGAGCAGTTCTTC.

The CDR3 sequence is CASRASGSPKWEQYF. CDR3 coding DNA: TGTGCCAGCAGGGCTAGCGGGAGTCCCAAGTGGGAGCAGTACTTC. The chain recombines TRBV6-1 with TRBJ2-7; 10 bases align to TRBD2. V shed 6 bases, J shed 7 bases, and the junction held 12 bases outside the gene matches. The CDR3 has 15 amino acids. CDR1 MNHNS and CDR2 SASEGT come from the germline V gene.

This clone was picked up one time. This chain connects TRBV5-1 to TRBJ2-1, with D possibly TRBD2 on 6 matching bases. The V end was cut by 0 bases, the J end by 2 bases, with 9 bases between. The germline V gene has CDR1 SGHRS and CDR2 YFSETQ. The CDR3 contains 15 residues. The CDR3 sequence: CASSLVAGTYNEQFF. As DNA, the CDR3 is TGCGCCAGCAGCTTGGTTGCGGGGACCTACAATGAGCAGTTCTTC.

This chain connects TRBV28 to TRBJ1-2; maybe TRBD1 (6 bases). Between the trimmed V and J ends, which lost 5 bases and 3 bases, there was a span of 10 bases. This CDR3 is 13 amino acids long. Looked up from germline, CDR1 is MDHEN and CDR2 is SYDVKM. This chain's CDR3 is CASSLGQHYGYTF. CDR3 DNA sequence: TGTGCCAGCAGTCTCGGACAGCACTATGGCTACACCTTC.

The gene calls are TRBV5-5 and TRBJ2-7, with a weak D call TRBD1 (5 bases). Trimming shortened V by 4 bases and J by 2 bases, and 13 bases separated the two germline ends. This CDR3 region has 14 residues. Germline values: CDR1 SGHKS, CDR2 YYEKEE (reference sequence). CDR3 amino acids: CASSVPGMPYEQYF. CDR3 bases: TGTGCCAGCAGCGTTCCAGGGATGCCCTACGAGCAGTACTTC.

The chain carries TRBV6-1 and TRBJ2-3; 8 positions agree with TRBD2. The germline V gene encodes CDR1 MNHNS and CDR2 SASEGT. The CDR3 consists of 17 residues. V shed 2 bases and J 0 bases; nucleotides not matched to a gene: 7. For the CDR3, the DNA is TGTGCCAGCAGTGAACAGGGCGGGGGGCTCAGCACAGATACGCAGTATTTT. It is translated as CASSEQGGGLSTDTQYF.